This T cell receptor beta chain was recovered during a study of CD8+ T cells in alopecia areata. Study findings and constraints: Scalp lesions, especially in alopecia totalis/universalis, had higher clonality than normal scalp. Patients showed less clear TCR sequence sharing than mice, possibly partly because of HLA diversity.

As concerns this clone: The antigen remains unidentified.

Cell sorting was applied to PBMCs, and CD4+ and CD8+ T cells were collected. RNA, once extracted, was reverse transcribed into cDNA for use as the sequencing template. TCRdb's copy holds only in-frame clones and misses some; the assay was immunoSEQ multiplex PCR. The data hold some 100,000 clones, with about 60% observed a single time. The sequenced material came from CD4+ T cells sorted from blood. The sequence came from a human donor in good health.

The CDR3 sequence is CASSPSRGNQETQYF. The CDR3 DNA reads as TGTGCCAGCAGCCCCTCGCGGGGTAACCAAGAGACCCAGTACTTC. The chain joins TRBV7-2 to TRBJ2-5; D possibly corresponds to TRBD2 (6 bases). V gave up 5 bases and J gave up 0 bases, with 13 bases separating them. CDR1 and CDR2 (germline): SGHTA, FQGNSA. The CDR3 runs to 15 residues. The entire variable domain, with the rest obtained from reference TRBV7-2 and TRBJ2-5, is as follows: GAGVSQSPSNKVTEKGKDVELRCDPISGHTALYWYRQSLGQGLEFLIYFQGNSAPDKSGLPSDRFSAERTGGSVSTLTIQRTQQEDSAVYLCASSPSRGNQETQYFGPGTRLLVL.